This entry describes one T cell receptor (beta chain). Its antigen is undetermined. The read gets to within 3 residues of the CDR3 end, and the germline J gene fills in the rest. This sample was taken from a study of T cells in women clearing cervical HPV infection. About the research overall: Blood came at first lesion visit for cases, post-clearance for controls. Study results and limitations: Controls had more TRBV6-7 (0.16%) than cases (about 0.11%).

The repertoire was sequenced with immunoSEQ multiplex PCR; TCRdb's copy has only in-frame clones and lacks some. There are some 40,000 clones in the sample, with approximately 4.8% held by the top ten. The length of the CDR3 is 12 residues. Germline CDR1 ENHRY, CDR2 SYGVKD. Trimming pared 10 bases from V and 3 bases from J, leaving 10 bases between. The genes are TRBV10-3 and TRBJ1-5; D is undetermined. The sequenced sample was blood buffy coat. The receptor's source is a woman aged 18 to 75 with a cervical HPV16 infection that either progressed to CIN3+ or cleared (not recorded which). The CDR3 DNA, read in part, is TGTGCCACTTCGCGGGACAATCAGCCC. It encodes CATSRDNQP. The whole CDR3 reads CATSRDNQPQHF.